This passage covers 12 T cell receptor beta chains from one sample sequenced in a study of response to subunit inactivated influenza vaccine. TCRdb called the RT-PCR reads again in MiXCR, with one record for every CDR3 protein. The table has approximately 570,000 distinct CDR3 sequences, approximately 7.6% seen once. The material sequenced was PBMCs from blood, taken 23 to 25 months after vaccination. These receptors all stem from a man between 50 and 69 years old who received an inactivated influenza vaccine.

The chain uses TRBV20-1 and TRBJ2-7, with 7 positions matching TRBD1. The germline gives CDR1 DFQATT, CDR2 SNEGSKA (reference sequence). V lost 3 bases to trimming and J lost 1 base; unmatched junction nucleotides: 3. This CDR3 contains 13 residues. The CDR3 is CSASGDRSYEQYF. CDR3 sequence (DNA): TGCAGTGCTAGTGGGGACAGATCCTACGAGCAGTACTTC.

The chain uses TRBV28 and TRBJ2-1; 10 bases are a match to TRBD2. Germline V gives CDR1 MDHEN, CDR2 SYDVKM. V was pared by 5 bases and J by 7 bases, with 11 bases of the junction left unmatched. This CDR3 contains 16 residues. The CDR3 protein is CASSALAGEDMNEQFF. In DNA, the CDR3 is TGTGCCAGCAGTGCCCTAGCGGGAGAAGATATGAATGAGCAGTTCTTC.

This clonotype occurred many times. The J gene is TRBJ2-1, the V gene TRBV7-9, with D possibly being TRBD1 or TRBD2 (5 bases each). Deletions cut 1 base from V and 5 bases from J, with 12 bases between. The CDR3 is 15 residues long. Germline CDR1 reads SEHNR; CDR2 reads FQNEAQ (reference sequence). The CDR3 DNA is TGTGCCAGCAGCTTAGGTGGGACCCACAACAATGAGCAGTTCTTC. Translation: CASSLGGTHNNEQFF.

This clonotype has more than one count but fewer than ten. The rearrangement uses TRBV7-2 and TRBJ2-3; no clear D. Germline V gene data show CDR1 as SGHTA and CDR2 as FQGNSA. V dropped 2 bases and J dropped 3 bases, with 9 bases sitting between them. This CDR3 contains 14 residues. This chain's CDR3 is CASSLHPQTDTQYF. CDR3 DNA: TGTGCCAGCAGCTTACACCCCCAGACAGATACGCAGTATTTT.

In its sample, this clonotype was seen a few times. This chain connects TRBV7-9 to TRBJ2-1; D is possibly TRBD2 (5 bases). V gave up 5 bases and J gave up 7 bases, with 15 bases separating them. Germline values: CDR1 SEHNR, CDR2 FQNEAQ (reference sequence). CDR3 size: 14 residues. CDR3 nucleotides: TGTGCCAGCAGCCTTGAGGGCAGGCTGAATGAGCAGTTCTTC. Translated, it gives CASSLEGRLNEQFF.

The chain carries TRBV20-1 and TRBJ2-3; tentative D call: TRBD2 (5 bases). Germline assignment: CDR1 DFQATT and CDR2 SNEGSKA (reference sequence). The CDR3 has 16 residues. Between the trimmed V and J ends, which lost 0 bases and 0 bases, there was a span of 13 bases. This CDR3 reads CSARDLMEVSTDTQYF. The CDR3 DNA follows: TGCAGTGCTAGAGATCTCATGGAGGTCAGCACAGATACGCAGTATTTT.

This clonotype has only a few counts. The J gene is TRBJ2-7, the V gene TRBV28, with 10 positions matching TRBD1. The germline gives CDR1 MDHEN, CDR2 SYDVKM. CDR3 length: 15 residues. Losses at the gene ends were 5 bases for V and 9 bases for J; bases not matched to a gene: 13. DNA for the CDR3: TGTGCCAGCAGTACAGCCGGGACAGGGGTCCCTCGGCAGTACTTC. Its translation: CASSTAGTGVPRQYF.

The chain is built from TRBV6-2 or TRBV6-3 and TRBJ2-1; D is uncertain. The ends were cut back, 5 bases at V and 10 bases at J, with 9 bases in the middle. Germline CDR1 MNHEY, CDR2 SVGEGT. CDR3 length: 11 amino acids. The CDR3 nucleotides are TGTGCCAGCAGTGACGGTTGGGAGCAGTTCTTC. This translates into CASSDGWEQFF.

V and J are TRBV9 and TRBJ2-1; D is unclear. The CDR3 runs to 15 residues. Deletions cut 4 bases from V and 0 bases from J, with 11 bases between. Germline CDR1 SGDLS, CDR2 YYNGEE. CDR3 sequence (DNA): TGTGCCAGCAGCCCTGACCAGAGCTCCTACAATGAGCAGTTCTTC. Protein: CASSPDQSSYNEQFF.

The chain couples TRBV27 to TRBJ2-3; 9 nucleotides agree with TRBD2. V shed 3 bases and J 4 bases; nucleotides not matched to a gene: 14. CDR1 and CDR2 (germline): MNHEY, SMNVEV (reference sequence). The CDR3 is 18 residues long. CDR3: CASSFPGPSGRISDTQYF. As DNA, the CDR3 is TGTGCCAGCAGTTTCCCGGGACCCAGCGGGAGGATATCAGATACGCAGTATTTT.

In its sample, this clonotype was seen a few times. V gene TRBV11-2 combines with J gene TRBJ2-5; possibly TRBD1 or TRBD2 for D (5 bases each). In germline, CDR1 is SGHAT, CDR2 FQNNGV. This CDR3 is 17 amino acids long. V lost 0 bases and J 1 base, leaving 15 bases between the germline ends. CDR3 residues: CASSLDSVDILQETQYF. CDR3 nucleotides: TGTGCCAGCAGCTTAGATAGCGTGGACATCCTCCAAGAGACCCAGTACTTC.

This clonotype was seen a few times. The chain joins TRBV4-3 to TRBJ1-6; TRBD1 matches 12 bases. With V trimmed by 5 bases and J by 6 bases, 8 bases remained unmatched. The CDR3 covers 17 residues. Looked up from germline, CDR1 is LGHNA and CDR2 is YSLEER. The CDR3 DNA follows: TGCGCCAGCAGCTTAACCGGGACAGGGGGCGTTAATTCACCCCTCCACTTT. Amino acid sequence: CASSLTGTGGVNSPLHF.